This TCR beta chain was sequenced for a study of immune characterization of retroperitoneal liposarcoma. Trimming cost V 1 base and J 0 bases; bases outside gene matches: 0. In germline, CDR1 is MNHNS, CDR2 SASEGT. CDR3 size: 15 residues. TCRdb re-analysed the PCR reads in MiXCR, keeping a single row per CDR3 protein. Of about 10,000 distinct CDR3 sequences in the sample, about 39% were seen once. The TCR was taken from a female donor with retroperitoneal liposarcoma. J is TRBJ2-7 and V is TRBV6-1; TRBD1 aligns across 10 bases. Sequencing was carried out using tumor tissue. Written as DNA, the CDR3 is TGTGCCAGCAGTGAAGGGACAGGGGGCTCCTACGAGCAGTACTTC. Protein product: CASSEGTGGSYEQYF.